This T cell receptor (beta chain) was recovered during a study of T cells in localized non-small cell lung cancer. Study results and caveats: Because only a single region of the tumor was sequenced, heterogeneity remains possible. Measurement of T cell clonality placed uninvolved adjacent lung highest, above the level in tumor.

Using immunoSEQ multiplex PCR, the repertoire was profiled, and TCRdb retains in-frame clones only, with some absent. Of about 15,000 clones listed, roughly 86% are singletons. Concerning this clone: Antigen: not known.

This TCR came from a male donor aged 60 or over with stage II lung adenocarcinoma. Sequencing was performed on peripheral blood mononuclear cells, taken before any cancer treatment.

CDR3 sequence reads: CASSYSPDKRNTEAFF. As DNA, the CDR3 is TGTGCCAGCAGTTACTCCCCTGACAAGCGGAACACTGAAGCTTTCTTT. This chain connects TRBV6-5 to TRBJ1-1; no clear D gene. The germline gives CDR1 MNHEY, CDR2 SVGAGI. The length of the CDR3 is 16 residues. The V and J ends lost 0 bases and 1 base respectively, with 12 bases between them.